These T cell receptor beta chains were read from a single sample in a study of blood T cell repertoires in COVID-19. TCRdb keeps only in-frame clones here, not all; method: immunoSEQ multiplex PCR. The data hold about 430,000 clones, with about 88% observed a single time. The sequencing sample was made of PBMCs or T cells enriched from blood (not recorded which). These receptors were collected from a woman between 18 and 29 years old who had been exposed to COVID-19. CDR3s leave out the opening cysteine and the closing phenylalanine or tryptophan.

v_gene	j_gene	CDR3aa
TRBV7-8	TRBJ1-1	ASSLVGQLDEAF
TRBV9	TRBJ2-7	ASSVGTGGSYEQY
TRBV2	TRBJ1-2	ASSPDSTYGYT
TRBV4-1	TRBJ2-7	ASSQLLRAPRDEQY
TRBV7-2	TRBJ2-7	ASTLAHGDYEQY
TRBV12-3/TRBV12-4	TRBJ2-7	ASSFGTGGEQY
TRBV3-1/TRBV3-2	TRBJ2-7	ASSHPGGLSYEQY
TRBV28	TRBJ2-4	ASSLTGNYIQY
TRBV2	TRBJ1-5	ASSGGVGNQPQH
TRBV29-1	TRBJ2-3	SVAGFSTDTQY
TRBV6-4	TRBJ1-5	ARLRDRGLRQPQH
TRBV10-3	TRBJ2-7	AISTGGLSYEQY
TRBV28	TRBJ1-2	ASSFPDRLYGYT
TRBV14	TRBJ2-3	ASSQAFTDTQY
TRBV12-3/TRBV12-4	TRBJ1-2	ASSWDKNYGYT
TRBV4-3	TRBJ2-7	ASSQDYGQVPYEQY
TRBV10-3	TRBJ2-3	AMNSGGALTDTQY
TRBV20-1	TRBJ2-5	SAPEETQY
TRBV28	TRBJ1-2	ASSLRPGGEGGGYT
TRBV11-2	TRBJ1-4	ASSSMRSGGKLF
TRBV4-2	TRBJ2-7	ASRGPVEQY
TRBV29-1	TRBJ1-5	SVGGQSNQPQH
TRBV19	TRBJ1-2	ASRKDRANYGYT
TRBV15	TRBJ1-1	ATSRQGEVGTEAF
TRBV2	TRBJ1-6	ASRDSPVSSPLH
TRBV5-1	TRBJ2-5	ASSLLDRVLETQY
TRBV5-1	TRBJ1-2	ASSLAPADRGGVYGYT
TRBV28	TRBJ2-7	ASNKPGQGVYEQY
TRBV29-1	TRBJ2-7	SVEASGPDTGNYEQY
TRBV19	TRBJ1-4	ASSMSQGSEKLF